The 28 T cell receptor beta chains listed next were all sequenced from one sample in a study of cytomegalovirus exposure and HLA in healthy donors. The PCR ran on 60 Vbeta and 13 Jbeta primers. The protocol was immunoSEQ multiplex PCR, while the TCRdb copy is restricted to in-frame clones and leaves out a portion. Of over 75,000 clones listed, about 72% are singletons. Material: PBMCs. All receptors derive from a man younger than 45 in good health and CMV-seronegative.

The gene calls are TRBV30 and TRBJ2-1; 9 bases fit TRBD2. Germline lookup yields CDR1 GTSNPN and CDR2 SVGIG (reference sequence). The junction had 4 bases not matched to a gene; V was cut back by 0 bases and J by 4 bases. This CDR3 has 15 residues. The CDR3 here is CAWSVLLAGYNEQFF. CDR3 in DNA: TGTGCCTGGAGTGTCTTACTAGCGGGTTACAATGAGCAGTTCTTC.

The chain carries TRBV19 and TRBJ1-2; D unclear. CDR1 and CDR2 (germline): LNHDA, SQIVND (reference sequence). Trimming took 7 bases from V and 0 from J, leaving 3 bases between them. The CDR3 consists of 11 residues. The CDR3 DNA sequence: TGTGCCAGTACAGCTAACTATGGCTACACCTTC. As protein: CASTANYGYTF.

The genes are TRBV5-6 and TRBJ2-7, with a weak D call TRBD1 (5 bases). Germline CDR1 reads SGHDT; CDR2 reads YYEEEE. The CDR3 runs 17 residues. Trimming removed 0 bases at V and 5 bases at J, with 21 bases between. The chain's CDR3 is CASSLVLKGVVRHEQYF. The CDR3 bases are TGTGCCAGCAGCTTGGTCCTGAAAGGGGTAGTTCGTCACGAGCAGTACTTC. Together with reference TRBV5-6 and TRBJ2-7, the CDR3 gives the full variable domain: DAGVTQSPTHLIKTRGQQVTLRCSPKSGHDTVSWYQQALGQGPQFIFQYYEEEERQRGNFPDRFSGHQFPNYSSELNVNALLLGDSALYLCASSLVLKGVVRHEQYFGPGTRLTVT.

The J gene is TRBJ2-7, the V gene TRBV7-9; a weak D match, TRBD1 (6 bases). Trimming shortened V by 1 base and J by 0 bases, and 10 bases separated the two germline ends. The CDR3 extends over 15 amino acids. CDR1 is SEHNR, CDR2 FQNEAQ, per germline (reference sequence). For the CDR3, the DNA is TGTGCCAGCAGCTTAGGGGGGCGTATCTCCTACGAGCAGTACTTC. Protein sequence: CASSLGGRISYEQYF. The entire variable domain, with the rest obtained from reference TRBV7-9 and TRBJ2-7, is as follows: DTGVSQNPRHKITKRGQNVTFRCDPISEHNRLYWYRQTLGQGPEFLTYFQNEAQLEKSRLLSDRFSAERPKGSFSTLEIQRTEQGDSAMYLCASSLGGRISYEQYFGPGTRLTVT.

The chain is built from TRBV5-4 and TRBJ2-5; 9 positions match TRBD2. The J call may not be correct, given that the DNA end is closer to TRBJ2-7. Looked up from germline, CDR1 is SGHNT and CDR2 is YYREEE (reference sequence). This CDR3 is 17 amino acids long. The CDR3 region is CASSLRTSASHLDEQYF. The CDR3, as DNA: TGTGCCAGCAGCTTAAGGACTAGCGCGAGCCACTTAGACGAGCAGTACTTC.

This clone is termed medium-sized. The V call is TRBV10-3, the J call TRBJ1-5, with D unclear. The CDR3 extends over 13 amino acids. V lost 3 bases, J lost 2 bases, and 5 bases lay in between. The germline gives CDR1 ENHRY, CDR2 SYGVKD. DNA for the CDR3: TGTGCCATCAGTGAACCAGGCAATCAGCCCCAGCATTTT. It translates to CAISEPGNQPQHF.

In DNA, the CDR3 is TGTGCCTGGAGACAGGGACGAAATGAAAAACTGTTTTTT. Its translation is CAWRQGRNEKLFF. The chain links TRBV30 to TRBJ1-4; perhaps TRBD1 as D (6 bases). The length of the CDR3 is 13 residues. Trimming cost V 3 bases and J 5 bases, with 10 bases left between them. Germline CDR1 is GTSNPN and CDR2 is SVGIG (reference sequence). Variable domain in full (rest from reference TRBV30 and TRBJ1-4): SQTIHQWPATLVQPVGSPLSLECTVEGTSNPNLYWYRQAAGRGLQLLFYSVGIGQISSEVPQNLSASRPQDRQFILSSKKLLLSDSGFYLCAWRQGRNEKLFFGSGTQLSVL.

This chain joins TRBV4-3 and TRBJ1-4; 9 nucleotides agree with TRBD1. V lost 4 bases and J lost 8; bases outside the gene matches: 11. Germline-derived CDR1 and CDR2 are LGHNA and YSLEER. CDR3 length: 16 residues. This CDR3 is CASSRAGTGTGEKLFF. The CDR3 DNA sequence: TGCGCCAGCAGCCGCGCCGGGACAGGGACGGGAGAAAAACTGTTTTTT.

The sample holds one count of this clone. The V gene is TRBV5-1, the J gene TRBJ2-5; possibly TRBD1 for D (6 bases). V gave up 0 bases and J gave up 2 bases, with 14 bases separating them. The CDR3 is 16 residues long. CDR1 is SGHRS, CDR2 YFSETQ, per germline. The CDR3 nucleotides read TGCGCCAGCAGCTTGGCCCTCGGACAGATACAAGAGACCCAGTACTTC. It specifies CASSLALGQIQETQYF.

V and J are TRBV9 and TRBJ2-1, with D possibly matching TRBD2 (6 bases). Germline loops: CDR1 SGDLS, CDR2 YYNGEE. The germline V and J ends were trimmed by 0 bases and 7 bases, with 20 bases remaining between them. CDR3 size: 17 residues. As DNA, the CDR3 is TGTGCCAGCAGCGTAGGTGTTTTCTCGGGAGTGGAGAATGAGCAGTTCTTC. Protein product: CASSVGVFSGVENEQFF.

This clone was seen a few times. The chain's CDR3 is CASISRQGAIQPQHF. DNA for the CDR3: TGTGCCAGCATCTCCAGACAGGGGGCAATTCAGCCCCAGCATTTT. The chain has TRBV28 and TRBJ1-5; TRBD1 matches at 10 bases. J gave up 6 bases and V 7 bases, and 9 bases lay outside the gene matches. CDR3 size: 15 residues. Germline CDR1 is MDHEN and CDR2 is SYDVKM.

In nucleotides, the CDR3 is TGTGCCAGCAGCGCCCAACAGGGGTTCTACAATGAGCAGTTCTTC. Its protein product is CASSAQQGFYNEQFF. The chain links TRBV9 to TRBJ2-1; TRBD1 agrees at 7 bases. With 3 bases clipped from V and 3 bases from J, the junction kept 6 bases outside the gene matches. The CDR3 is made up of 15 amino acids. Germline CDR1 and CDR2: SGDLS and YYNGEE.

V is TRBV27 and J is TRBJ2-5, with D tentatively TRBD1 (6 bases). From germline, CDR1 is MNHEY and CDR2 SMNVEV (reference sequence). Deletions cut 2 bases from V and 2 bases from J, with 9 bases between. The CDR3 totals 14 residues. CDR3 DNA sequence: TGTGCCAGCAGTTTACAGGGACAACAAGAGACCCAGTACTTC. Translating it yields CASSLQGQQETQYF.

The chain has TRBV4-1 and TRBJ2-7, with 8 bases that match TRBD1. Germline V gene lookup returns CDR1 MGHRA and CDR2 YSYEKL. Trimming at V came to 4 bases and at J to 2 bases, leaving 4 bases not matched to a gene. The CDR3 totals 14 residues. For the CDR3, the DNA is TGCGCCAGCAGCCCTGACAGGGGAGCCTACGAGCAGTACTTC. This gives the protein CASSPDRGAYEQYF.

This chain connects TRBV4-1 to TRBJ1-1, with TRBD1 identical over 8 bases. Germline V lookup: CDR1 MGHRA, CDR2 YSYEKL. The J segment lost 6 bases and the V segment lost 4 bases, leaving 7 bases of the junction unmatched. The CDR3 is made up of 14 amino acids. The CDR3 region is CASSPGQEGPEAFF. DNA of the CDR3: TGCGCCAGCAGCCCGGGACAGGAGGGTCCTGAAGCTTTCTTT.

V is TRBV7-9 and J is TRBJ2-2; D not resolved. Trimming left V 0 bases short and J 6 bases short, with 8 bases between. CDR3 length: 14 residues. Germline values: CDR1 SEHNR, CDR2 FQNEAQ (reference sequence). CDR3 amino acids: CASSLALVPGELFF. The CDR3 DNA sequence: TGTGCCAGCAGCTTAGCTCTAGTCCCCGGGGAGCTGTTTTTT.

The chain uses TRBV5-5 and TRBJ1-3, with TRBD1 identical over 8 bases. In germline, CDR1 is SGHKS, CDR2 YYEKEE (reference sequence). This CDR3 spans 18 amino acids. Trimming took 4 bases from V and 4 from J; bases not matched to a gene: 16. The CDR3 is CASSPIGRGTGSGNTIYF. The DNA of the CDR3 is TGTGCCAGCAGCCCCATTGGGCGGGGGACAGGCTCGGGAAACACCATATATTTT.

This clone came up once. The chain has TRBV27 and TRBJ2-3, with D possibly being TRBD1 (10 bases). V shed 4 bases and J shed 5 bases, with 34 bases lying between them. CDR1 is MNHEY, CDR2 SMNVEV, per germline (reference sequence). The CDR3 sequence is 21 residues long. The CDR3 is CASSYQTGTGELAGFGDTQYF. CDR3 nucleotide sequence: TGTGCCAGCAGTTACCAAACCGGGACAGGGGAGCTAGCGGGATTTGGAGATACGCAGTATTTT.

The V gene is TRBV7-2, the J gene TRBJ1-3, with unresolved D. Germline V CDR1 and CDR2: SGHTA, FQGNSA. This CDR3 is 16 amino acids long. V lost 3 bases and J 0 bases, leaving 12 bases between the germline ends. Written as DNA, the CDR3 is TGTGCCAGCAGCTTGGGCCCGTTCTCCTCTGGAAACACCATATATTTT. This sequence encodes CASSLGPFSSGNTIYF.

The chain uses TRBV30 and TRBJ1-1; no clear D gene. V lost 0 bases and J lost 8, with 10 bases in between. The CDR3 spans 12 residues. Germline V gene sequence: CDR1 GTSNPN, CDR2 SVGIG (reference sequence). As DNA, the CDR3 is TGTGCCTGGAGTGTAGTACAGCCGGAAGCTTTCTTT. Translating gives CAWSVVQPEAFF.

The chain employs TRBV5-1 and TRBJ1-6; 10 bases map to TRBD1. The CDR3 extends over 13 amino acids. With 0 bases clipped from V and 13 bases from J, the junction kept 1 base outside the gene matches. CDR1 and CDR2 (germline): SGHRS, YFSETQ. The CDR3 DNA reads as TGCGCCAGCAGCTTGGGACAGGGGGCCCCCCTCCACTTT. It encodes CASSLGQGAPLHF.

This clone was counted between two and nine times. The chain combines TRBV27 with TRBJ1-5; the D is unclear. The V end lost 2 bases, the J end lost 2 bases, and 10 bases lay between the germline ends. This CDR3 has 15 residues. Germline loops: CDR1 MNHEY, CDR2 SMNVEV (reference sequence). CDR3 sequence (DNA): TGTGCCAGCAGTTTACGGTTGGAGGGCAATCAGCCCCAGCATTTT. As protein: CASSLRLEGNQPQHF.

The chain links TRBV7-9 to TRBJ1-5; a weak D match, TRBD1 (5 bases). With 4 bases removed from V and 6 bases from J, the gap between germline ends came to 16 bases. Germline V gene lookup returns CDR1 SEHNR and CDR2 FQNEAQ (reference sequence). The CDR3 consists of 15 residues. The CDR3 DNA sequence: TGTGCCAGCAGCTACGCGGGGGGATCCCCTCAGCCCCAGCATTTT. Translation: CASSYAGGSPQPQHF.

There are a few counts of this clone. The rearrangement links TRBV28 to TRBJ1-5; 9 nucleotides line up with TRBD1. V lost 6 bases and J lost 0; bases outside the gene matches: 6. Per the germline V gene, CDR1 is MDHEN and CDR2 is SYDVKM. This CDR3 is 16 amino acids long. CDR3 nucleotides: TGTGCCAGCAGCCCACAGGGGGCAAATAGCAATCAGCCCCAGCATTTT. Its translation is CASSPQGANSNQPQHF.

The V call is TRBV16, the J call TRBJ1-1; D is uncertain. V dropped 0 bases and J dropped 1 base, with 6 bases sitting between them. This CDR3 contains 14 residues. The V gene's germline CDR1 is KGHSY and CDR2 FQNENV. The CDR3 loop reads CASSQSLTNTEAFF. CDR3 in DNA: TGTGCCAGCAGCCAATCTCTAACGAACACTGAAGCTTTCTTT. The variable domain in full, completed from reference TRBV16 and TRBJ1-1, reads GEEVAQTPKHLVRGEGQKAKLYCAPIKGHSYVFWYQQVLKNEFKFLISFQNENVFDETGMPKERFSAKCLPNSPCSLEIQATKLEDSAVYFCASSQSLTNTEAFFGQGTRLTVV.

CDR3 bases: TGTGCCCAGGCCACAATCTATGGCTACACCTTC. It translates to CAQATIYGYTF. The chain is built from TRBV2 and TRBJ1-2; unclear D gene. Germline values: CDR1 SNHLY, CDR2 FYNNEI. This CDR3 region has 11 residues. Trimming took 11 bases from V and 4 from J, leaving 11 bases between them.

The table lists this clone with a few counts. The rearrangement uses TRBV10-2 and TRBJ1-1, with no clear D. Germline-derived CDR1 and CDR2 are WSHSY and SAAADI. V lost 4 bases, J lost 1 base, and 7 bases lay in between. The CDR3 runs to 13 residues. CDR3 bases: TGCGCCAGCAGTGGCGAGGAGAACACTGAAGCTTTCTTT. Amino acids: CASSGEENTEAFF.

The chain couples TRBV6-5 to TRBJ1-6, with 8 bases identical to TRBD1. There are 15 residues in the CDR3. After removal of 0 bases from V and 9 bases from J, the junction contained 4 bases not matched to a gene. Germline CDR1 is MNHEY and CDR2 is SVGAGI. CDR3 DNA sequence: TGTGCCAGCAGTTACTCACCGGACAGGGCTTCACCCCTCCACTTT. Its protein product is CASSYSPDRASPLHF.